This TCR beta chain was identified in a study of blood T cell repertoires in COVID-19. V was cut by 8 bases and J by 3 bases, with 10 bases left in between. Germline CDR1 is SNHLY and CDR2 is FYNNEI. The CDR3 covers 13 residues. Clones were sequenced by immunoSEQ multiplex PCR, and TCRdb holds only the in-frame ones, with some missing. The sample has about 270,000 clones; 83% are singletons. The sample was peripheral blood. The sequence was obtained from a woman aged 50 to 65 who had recovered from COVID-19. J is TRBJ1-4 and V is TRBV2, with a weak D call TRBD1 (5 bases). In DNA form, the CDR3 reads TGTGCCAGCCACGGACAAGCTAATGAAAAACTGTTTTTT. It codes for CASHGQANEKLFF.